The sequence of this T cell receptor beta chain was determined in a study of cytomegalovirus exposure and HLA in healthy donors. Study-level findings and limits: In an earlier analysis, about 87% or about 30%: the productive usage of most TCR beta V segments. On later analysis, the bulk of CMV-associated TCR beta chains appeared to be HLA-restricted.

As regards this clone: Its antigen is still unknown.

The CDR3 has 16 residues. CDR1 is MNHNY and CDR2 is SVGAGI in the germline V gene (reference sequence). V was pared by 2 bases and J by 4 bases, with 8 bases of the junction left unmatched. Both 60 Vbeta primers and 13 Jbeta primers went into the PCR. Clones were sequenced by immunoSEQ multiplex PCR, and TCRdb holds only the in-frame ones, with some missing. The sample has over 70,000 clones, 74% seen once; the top ten hold roughly 11%. This TCR was sampled from a human donor in good health. Sequencing used PBMCs. The chain couples TRBV6-6 to TRBJ2-5, with 9 nucleotides matching TRBD1. The CDR3 region has the DNA TGTGCCAGCAGTTACACCGGGACAGGGAGGCGAGAGACCCAGTACTTC. It yields the protein CASSYTGTGRRETQYF.